This T cell receptor (beta chain) was observed in a study of shared T cell receptors in the human thymus. TCRdb's table, derived via immunoSEQ multiplex PCR, lists solely in-frame clones and lacks some. The repertoire consists of roughly 700,000 clones, with around 87% occurring once and the leading ten covering around 0.0099%. This sample was shared with a second study, whose subject was human thymus T cells. That publication notes: The sample donors, healthy Finnish infants, were having corrective surgery for congenital heart defects. Corrective heart surgery yielded the resections from which the thymus tissue came. Among thymic and blood repertoires, usage of V and J genes appeared biased. Related studies found that unrelated individuals share highly overlapping thymic repertoires.

The clonotype was recovered from a boy younger than two with a congenital heart defect. The sequencing input was thymocytes.

The CDR3 DNA reads TGTGCCAGTAGACCCAAAGGGGTAGGAAACACCGGGGAGCTGTTTTTT. It specifies CASRPKGVGNTGELFF. The chain is built from TRBV19 and TRBJ2-2; TRBD1 is a possible D gene (5 bases). The CDR3 runs 16 residues. Germline V gives CDR1 LNHDA, CDR2 SQIVND (reference sequence). Trimming took 6 bases from V and 2 from J, leaving 16 bases between them.